This paragraph covers one T cell receptor (beta chain) sequence. Method: immunoSEQ multiplex PCR; TCRdb's copy keeps in-frame clones and lacks some. This sample has some 63,000 clones, with roughly nine tenths found just once. V was cut by 11 bases and J by 6 bases, with 21 bases left in between. The CDR3 has 14 residues. Germline V gene lookup returns CDR1 SNHLY and CDR2 FYNNEI. The entry originates in a study of OX40 agonist ivuxolimab in advanced cancers. The material was CD4+ or CD8+ T cells sorted from blood, obtained in a trial of the OX40 agonist ivuxolimab. The V call is TRBV2, the J call TRBJ2-3, with no clear D. The sequence derives from an adult with an advanced solid tumor such as melanoma, head and neck, liver or kidney cancer. CDR3 amino acids: CASKTLVNLDTQYF. The CDR3 DNA reads as TGTGCCTCAAAGACCCTCGTGAACCTGGATACGCAGTATTTT.